Presented here are 13 T cell receptor beta chains from one specimen sequenced in a study of CD8 T cells in ankylosing spondylitis. One entry per CDR3 protein, called by TCRdb with MiXCR from the 5' RACE reads. Altogether roughly 450,000 distinct CDR3 sequences are present, 25% to 30% being singletons, with the ten largest covering 0.75% to 0.9%. The study, taken as a whole, reports: Seemingly distinctive of ankylosing spondylitis blood was a TCR beta motif formed by eight highly homologous variants.

For these TCRs, the target antigens are not known. Sequencing was performed on blood, either unsorted or a sorted T cell fraction (not recorded which). The receptors stem from a male donor with ankylosing spondylitis.

This clonotype was recorded at least ten times. The J gene is TRBJ1-5, the V gene TRBV7-9, with D tentatively TRBD1 (6 bases). Trimming removed 4 bases from V and 4 bases from J, with 8 bases in between. This CDR3 has 13 amino acids. Germline assignment: CDR1 SEHNR and CDR2 FQNEAQ (reference sequence). The CDR3 DNA is TGTGCCAGCAGCTCACAGGGTAATCAGCCCCAGCATTTT. Protein product: CASSSQGNQPQHF.

This clonotype was recorded a few times. This chain joins TRBV24-1 and TRBJ2-1, with TRBD2 matching over 10 bases. The germline V gene encodes CDR1 KGHDR and CDR2 SFDVKD. The CDR3 runs to 17 residues. V was clipped by 3 bases and J by 0 bases; unmatched bases: 4. Written as DNA, the CDR3 is TGTGCCACCAGTGATAGACTAGCGGGTAGCTCCTACAATGAGCAGTTCTTC. It encodes CATSDRLAGSSYNEQFF.

The chain combines TRBV7-8 with TRBJ1-1, with D possibly matching TRBD1 (5 bases). The germline V gene encodes CDR1 SGHVS and CDR2 FQNEAQ. The V and J ends lost 1 base and 2 bases respectively, with 14 bases between them. The CDR3 extends over 16 amino acids. As DNA, the CDR3 is TGTGCCAGCAGCTTAGATGGGGGTTGGGTAAACACTGAAGCTTTCTTT. Its translation is CASSLDGGWVNTEAFF.

With regard to this clonotype: One end of the junction does not line up with germline, which may come from a read error. The DNA of the CDR3 is TGTGCCACCAGCAGAGAAGCAGGGTGGGCAGAGTTT. Amino acids: CATSREAGWAEF. The rearrangement uses TRBV15 and TRBJ1-4, with a possible D match to TRBD1 (5 bases). The CDR3 has 12 residues. CDR1 is LNHNV, CDR2 YYDKDF, per germline (reference sequence). Complete variable domain (other parts from reference TRBV15 and TRBJ1-4): DAMVIQNPRYQVTQFGKPVTLSCSQTLNHNVMYWYQQKSSQAPKLLFHYYDKDFNNEADTPDNFQSRRPNTSFCFLDIRSPGLGDTAMYLCATSREAGWAEFGSGTQLSVL.

The chain couples TRBV2 to TRBJ2-3; no firm D call. Germline assignment: CDR1 SNHLY and CDR2 FYNNEI. V was shortened by 7 bases and J by 2 bases, with 13 bases between the two germline ends. The CDR3 spans 14 residues. CDR3 nucleotide sequence: TGTGCCAGCAAGGAGTTAATTAACACAGATACGCAGTATTTT. Its translation: CASKELINTDTQYF.

This clonotype came up a few times. V and J are TRBV19 and TRBJ1-5; D is ambiguous. The germline V gene encodes CDR1 LNHDA and CDR2 SQIVND (reference sequence). Trimming removed 8 bases from V and 1 base from J, with 12 bases in between. CDR3 length: 14 amino acids. CDR3 region: CASSLQNSNQPQHF. The CDR3 DNA follows: TGTGCCAGTTCCCTCCAGAACAGCAATCAGCCCCAGCATTTT.

J is TRBJ2-7 and V is TRBV4-2; 7 bases agree with TRBD1. Germline lookup yields CDR1 LGHNA and CDR2 YNFKEQ. CDR3 length: 14 residues. Unmatched junction bases numbered 7, after V lost 5 bases and J lost 3 bases. The CDR3 reads CASSIRDRDYEQYF. CDR3 sequence (DNA): TGTGCCAGCAGCATACGGGACAGAGACTACGAGCAGTACTTC.

This clonotype occurred a few times. The V gene is TRBV5-1, the J gene TRBJ1-1, with a tentative D call TRBD1 (6 bases). V was trimmed by 1 base and J by 3 bases, leaving 13 bases between them. The germline V gene has CDR1 SGHRS and CDR2 YFSETQ. This CDR3 has 15 residues. Written as DNA, the CDR3 is TGCGCCAGCAGCTTGAAGGGGGAAACAGACACTGAAGCTTTCTTT. As protein: CASSLKGETDTEAFF. Filled out from reference TRBV5-1 and TRBJ1-1, the complete variable domain reads KAGVTQTPRYLIKTRGQQVTLSCSPISGHRSVSWYQQTPGQGLQFLFEYFSETQRNKGNFPGRFSGRQFSNSRSEMNVSTLELGDSALYLCASSLKGETDTEAFFGQGTRLTVV.

The V gene is TRBV20-1, the J gene TRBJ2-6; D call uncertain. The CDR3 loop spans 13 amino acids. Germline values: CDR1 DFQATT, CDR2 SNEGSKA (reference sequence). Trimming cost V 5 bases and J 4 bases, with 9 bases left between them. CDR3 loop: CSAFVSGANVLTF. CDR3 nucleotides: TGCAGTGCTTTCGTATCGGGGGCCAACGTCCTGACTTTC.

This clonotype occurred a few times. CDR3 in amino acids: CASRSGTGRWGTQYF. The DNA of the CDR3 is TGTGCCAGCAGATCCGGGACAGGTAGATGGGGTACGCAGTATTTT. The chain couples TRBV12-3 or TRBV12-4 to TRBJ2-3, with 8 bases aligning to TRBD1. This CDR3 is built from 15 residues. V lost 6 bases, J lost 8 bases, and 13 bases stayed unmatched.

The J gene is TRBJ2-7, the V gene TRBV20-1, with 12 bases matching TRBD2. The length of the CDR3 is 18 residues. Per the germline V gene, CDR1 is DFQATT and CDR2 is SNEGSKA (reference sequence). Trimming cost V 0 bases and J 0 bases; bases outside gene matches: 9. For the CDR3, the DNA is TGCAGTGCTAGAGATAGGCTAGCGGGAGGGAAGAGCTCCTACGAGCAGTACTTC. It specifies CSARDRLAGGKSSYEQYF.

The J gene is TRBJ2-1, the V gene TRBV6-1, with D tentatively TRBD2 (5 bases). This CDR3 region has 13 residues. The ends were cut back, 0 bases at V and 14 bases at J, with 14 bases in the middle. The germline V gene has CDR1 MNHNS and CDR2 SASEGT. DNA for the CDR3: TGTGCCAGCAGTGAAGCGCTTCGGACTCAGGAGTTCTTC. It specifies CASSEALRTQEFF.

This clonotype was counted between two and nine times. This sequence joins TRBV7-2 and TRBJ2-1; 11 bases are a match to TRBD2. V was pared by 1 base and J by 7 bases, with 9 bases of the junction left unmatched. The CDR3 is 17 amino acids. Looked up from germline, CDR1 is SGHTA and CDR2 is FQGNSA. The CDR3 reads CASSLVASGRLRNEQFF. In nucleotides, the CDR3 is TGTGCCAGCAGCTTAGTGGCTAGCGGGAGGCTGAGGAATGAGCAGTTCTTC.